A selection of T cell receptor beta chains follows, all from one sample in a study of T cells after somatic rescue of genetic block. The method was immunoSEQ multiplex PCR; TCRdb's version includes in-frame clones alone and lacks a portion of them. In the table there are 85,000 to 90,000 clones, 90% of which are singletons. The sample taken for sequencing was peripheral blood mononuclear cells (PBMCs). These TCRs come from a woman under 30. Each CDR3 is given with its conserved first and last residue. D genes are given only for firm matches. Not every row has a clone size; where given, it reads once, few, many or a size class.

J gene	D gene	V gene	clone size	CDR3 protein	CDR3 DNA
TRBJ1-2	-	TRBV19	few	CASHRELANYGYTF	TGTGCCAGCCACAGGGAACTGGCTAACTATGGCTACACCTTC
TRBJ1-1	-	TRBV6-5	-	CASSITGNTEAFF	TGTGCCAGCAGTATAACAGGGAACACTGAAGCTTTCTTT
TRBJ2-1	TRBD2	TRBV4-2	-	CASSQEASGLPYNEQFF	TGTGCCAGCAGCCAAGAGGCTAGCGGGCTCCCCTACAATGAGCAGTTCTTC
TRBJ2-3	-	TRBV28	-	CASSGLDTSSTDTQYF	TGTGCCAGCAGCGGATTGGACACCTCTAGCACAGATACGCAGTATTTT
TRBJ1-1	-	TRBV28	once	CASSWGTNTEAFF	TGTGCCAGCAGTTGGGGAACGAACACTGAAGCTTTCTTT
TRBJ2-7	-	TRBV7-8	-	CASSTDPRDEQYF	TGTGCCAGCAGCACCGATCCGCGGGACGAGCAGTACTTC
TRBJ2-1	TRBD2	TRBV28	-	CASNSAGSNEQFF	TGTGCCAGCAACTCAGCGGGGAGCAATGAGCAGTTCTTC
TRBJ2-7	-	TRBV2	-	CASSEAGGTAPWEQYF	TGTGCCAGCAGTGAAGCGGGCGGGACGGCCCCCTGGGAGCAGTACTTC
TRBJ1-5	-	TRBV15	-	CATSRDFVSSDVHQPQHF	TGTGCCACCAGCAGAGATTTTGTGTCCTCCGACGTCCATCAGCCCCAGCATTTT
TRBJ1-4	TRBD1	TRBV28	-	CASNSGQPNEKLFF	TGTGCCAGCAACTCGGGACAGCCTAATGAAAAACTGTTTTTT
TRBJ1-4	TRBD1	TRBV5-6	-	CASSSGTANEKLFF	TGTGCCAGCAGTTCCGGGACAGCTAATGAAAAACTGTTTTTT
TRBJ1-2	-	TRBV7-9	-	CASSSTGADGYTF	TGTGCCAGCAGCTCTACGGGGGCCGATGGCTACACCTTC
TRBJ2-1	TRBD1	TRBV7-8	-	CASSLGGEGDRGVSEQFF	TGTGCCAGCAGCTTAGGAGGGGAGGGGGACAGGGGCGTGAGTGAGCAGTTCTTC
TRBJ2-2	TRBD1	TRBV6-5	once	CATYRGTVGELFF	TGTGCCACATACAGGGGAACGGTCGGGGAGCTGTTTTTT
TRBJ2-1	TRBD2	TRBV10-2	-	CASSDRLAASYNEQFF	TGCGCCAGCAGCGACCGACTAGCGGCATCCTACAATGAGCAGTTCTTC
TRBJ2-7	-	TRBV7-9	-	CASSGADSYEQYF	TGTGCCAGCAGCGGAGCGGATTCCTACGAGCAGTACTTC
TRBJ1-5	-	TRBV9	-	CASSPTALSNQPQHF	TGTGCCAGCAGCCCGACAGCCCTCAGCAATCAGCCCCAGCATTTT
TRBJ2-7	-	TRBV21-1	-	CASSKVFVVRRHPYEQYF	TGTGCCAGCAGCAAAGTATTTGTTGTAAGAAGACACCCCTACGAGCAGTACTTC
TRBJ1-1	-	TRBV30	-	CAWTGLNTEAFF	TGTGCCTGGACGGGCCTGAACACTGAAGCTTTCTTT
TRBJ2-1	TRBD2	TRBV19	-	CASSTRLAGGWEQFF	TGTGCCAGTAGTACTCGACTAGCGGGAGGATGGGAGCAGTTCTTC
TRBJ2-7	-	TRBV6-6	once	CASSYSEGPEQYF	TGTGCCAGCAGTTACTCTGAGGGGCCCGAGCAGTACTTC
TRBJ1-2	-	TRBV6-1	-	CASSDRSRDKNYGYTF	TGTGCCAGCAGTGACCGATCCCGGGACAAGAACTATGGCTACACCTTC
TRBJ2-1	-	TRBV6-5	-	CASSGGFEQFF	TGTGCCAGCAGTGGAGGCTTTGAGCAGTTCTTC
TRBJ2-5	-	TRBV2	-	CASKRDIQETQYF	TGTGCCAGCAAAAGGGACATCCAAGAGACCCAGTACTTC
TRBJ2-7	TRBD1	TRBV19	once	CASSTRRTGDFSYEQYF	TGTGCCAGTAGTACCCGGCGGACAGGGGATTTTTCCTACGAGCAGTACTTC
TRBJ2-7	-	TRBV15	-	CATSRVRAMTYEQYF	TGTGCCACCAGCAGAGTGAGGGCCATGACCTACGAGCAGTACTTC
TRBJ1-2	TRBD1	TRBV7-8	-	CASSTRQGSANYGYTF	TGTGCCAGCAGCACCCGACAGGGGTCAGCTAACTATGGCTACACCTTC
TRBJ1-5	-	TRBV15	-	CATSRPRGQANQPQHF	TGTGCCACCAGCAGACCCCGGGGACAAGCCAATCAGCCCCAGCATTTT
TRBJ2-7	TRBD1	TRBV28	-	CASSPGGTGSYEQYF	TGTGCCAGCAGCCCGGGCGGGACAGGGTCTTACGAGCAGTACTTC
TRBJ2-5	TRBD2	TRBV27	-	CASSLWGGSGETQYF	TGTGCCAGCAGTTTATGGGGGGGGTCCGGGGAGACCCAGTACTTC
TRBJ1-2	-	TRBV4-3	-	CASSQQLNRVGRGYTF	TGCGCCAGCAGCCAGCAATTGAACAGGGTTGGGAGGGGCTACACCTTC
TRBJ2-7	TRBD2	TRBV11-1	once	CASSARPTSGSVDYEQYF	TGTGCCAGCAGCGCCCGTCCGACTAGCGGGAGCGTCGATTACGAGCAGTACTTC
TRBJ1-2	-	TRBV4-2	-	CASSSGRESYGYTF	TGTGCCAGCAGCTCAGGCAGGGAAAGTTATGGCTACACCTTC
TRBJ1-2	-	TRBV9	-	CASSSPDHTGYTF	TGTGCCAGCAGCTCGCCGGACCACACCGGCTACACCTTC
TRBJ2-2	TRBD1	TRBV19	-	CASSRQGSVTGELFF	TGTGCCAGTAGTAGACAGGGTTCGGTCACCGGGGAGCTGTTTTTT
TRBJ2-7	TRBD2	TRBV9	-	CASSAGTRTYEQYF	TGTGCCAGCAGCGCCGGGACTAGAACCTACGAGCAGTACTTC
TRBJ1-2	-	TRBV28	once	CASSPTGRGYTF	TGTGCCAGCAGTCCGACGGGGCGCGGCTACACCTTC
TRBJ2-2	-	TRBV27	-	CASSSRETNTGELFF	TGTGCCAGCAGTTCCCGGGAGACCAACACCGGGGAGCTGTTTTTT
TRBJ2-5	TRBD2	TRBV4-2	-	CASSPAGGEAETQYF	TGTGCCAGCTCCCCAGCCGGGGGGGAGGCAGAGACCCAGTACTTC
TRBJ1-2	-	TRBV5-1	-	CASSPQGQNGGSYTF	TGCGCCAGCAGCCCCCAAGGACAGAACGGGGGGAGCTACACCTTC
TRBJ2-5	TRBD2	TRBV2	-	CASSDRTGRDPGYF	TGTGCCAGCAGTGATAGGACGGGGAGGGACCCAGGGTACTTC
TRBJ1-1	-	TRBV7-2	-	CASSLAANTEAFF	TGTGCCAGCAGCTTAGCGGCGAACACTGAAGCTTTCTTT
TRBJ2-3	-	TRBV5-1	-	CASSLAVLDTQYF	TGCGCCAGCAGCTTGGCGGTGTTAGATACGCAGTATTTT
TRBJ2-3	-	TRBV21-1	-	CASSKSKLSTDTQYF	TGTGCCAGCAGCAAATCAAAGCTCAGCACAGATACGCAGTATTTT
TRBJ1-5	-	TRBV11-2	-	CASSLGGGAQHF	TGTGCCAGCAGCTTAGGGGGCGGGGCCCAGCATTTT
TRBJ2-7	-	TRBV7-2	-	CASSSRRLYEQYF	TGTGCCAGCAGCTCGAGACGGCTCTACGAGCAGTACTTC
TRBJ2-1	-	TRBV5-1	-	CASSLGLRVGNEQFF	TGCGCCAGCAGCTTGGGTCTGCGGGTGGGCAATGAGCAGTTCTTC
TRBJ2-7	TRBD2	TRBV30	-	CAWSGLAAYEQYF	TGTGCCTGGAGTGGACTAGCCGCCTACGAGCAGTACTTC
TRBJ2-3	-	TRBV13	-	CASSFGGTDTQYF	TGTGCCAGCAGCTTCGGAGGCACAGATACGCAGTATTTT
TRBJ2-3	-	TRBV19	-	CASSTRAATQYF	TGTGCCAGTAGTACCCGTGCGGCTACGCAGTATTTT
TRBJ1-2	-	TRBV7-9	-	CASSLGGSGLANYGYTF	TGTGCCAGCAGCTTAGGGGGATCGGGTTTGGCTAACTATGGCTACACCTTC
TRBJ2-2	-	TRBV27	-	CASSFGNTGELFF	TGTGCCAGCAGTTTTGGGAACACCGGGGAGCTGTTTTTT
TRBJ2-1	-	TRBV4-1	-	CASSLDRAAYNEQFF	TGCGCCAGCAGCTTGGACCGGGCGGCCTACAATGAGCAGTTCTTC